Listed below are T cell receptor beta chains from one sample, sequenced in a study of siplizumab effects on memory and regulatory T cells. Sequencing was performed with immunoSEQ multiplex PCR; in TCRdb, only in-frame clones are kept and a portion is missing. The profile shows about 72,000 clones, about 90% of them singletons. The sequenced material came from CD8+ T cells sorted from blood. Receptor source: a human donor in good health. Each CDR3 is given with its conserved first and last residue. A D gene is named only where the DNA matches it firmly. Not all rows give a size; the values are once, few, many and, for expanded clones, a class.

j_gene	v_gene	d_gene	abundance	CDR3nt	CDR3aa
TRBJ2-5	TRBV2	-	-	TGTGCCAGCAGCGACTATGAGGTCGGGGAGACCCAGTACTTC	CASSDYEVGETQYF
TRBJ1-5	TRBV6-5	TRBD1	-	TGTGCCAGCAGTTCCAGACAGGGTGCTCAGCCCCAGCATTTT	CASSSRQGAQPQHF
TRBJ2-1	TRBV4-1	-	-	TGCGCCAGCAGCATCGGGACAAACAATGAGCAGTTCTTC	CASSIGTNNEQFF
TRBJ1-5	TRBV7-6	-	-	TGTGCCAGCAGCTTAATGGCAGGGGATCAGCCCCAGCATTTT	CASSLMAGDQPQHF
TRBJ2-7	TRBV6-5	-	-	TGTGCCAGCGTCGGCAGCTCCTACGAGCAGTACTTC	CASVGSSYEQYF
TRBJ2-1	TRBV19	-	-	TGTGCCAGTAGTATAGCGACAAGATACAATGAGCAGTTCTTC	CASSIATRYNEQFF
TRBJ2-3	TRBV7-2	-	-	TGTGCCAGCAGCTTCGGGTACTCTAGCACAGATACGCAGTATTTT	CASSFGYSSTDTQYF
TRBJ1-4	TRBV9	-	few	TGTGCCAGGATGGAAAGGTTTACACCCTCGGAAAAACTGTTTTTT	CARMERFTPSEKLFF
TRBJ2-3	TRBV2	TRBD2	once	TGTGCCAGCAGTGAATTAGCGGGAGCCCCAGATACGCAGTATTTT	CASSELAGAPDTQYF
TRBJ2-1	TRBV7-2	TRBD1	-	TGTGCCAGCAGCCCGGACAGGGCCCACAATGAGCAGTTCTTC	CASSPDRAHNEQFF
TRBJ2-1	TRBV28	TRBD2	once	TGTGCCAGCAGTGCCCTAGCGGGAGTGGGAAATGAGCAGTTCTTC	CASSALAGVGNEQFF
TRBJ1-2	TRBV7-8	-	once	TGTGCCAGCAGCTTAGACAGGAAAATCTATGGCTACACCTTC	CASSLDRKIYGYTF
TRBJ1-1	TRBV19	-	few	TGTGCCAGTAGTATTACCGGGCCCGGTAACACTGAAGCTTTCTTT	CASSITGPGNTEAFF
TRBJ1-1	TRBV30	TRBD1	-	TGTGCCTGGAGTGGGGACAGGACTCAAGCTGAAGCTTTCTTT	CAWSGDRTQAEAFF
TRBJ2-1	TRBV7-6	-	-	TGTGCCAGCAGCTTAAGTGTTAGCCGGGGTCATGAGCAGTTCTTC	CASSLSVSRGHEQFF
TRBJ2-7	TRBV4-1	TRBD2	-	TGCGCCAGCAGCCAAGTCCTAGCGGGCGCCTACGAGCAGTACTTC	CASSQVLAGAYEQYF
TRBJ2-1	TRBV19	TRBD2	-	TGTGCCAGTAGTGAACTAACGGGGGGGCCCAATGAGCAGTTCTTC	CASSELTGGPNEQFF
TRBJ2-1	TRBV10-2	TRBD1	-	TGCGCCAGCAGTGGTAGTGACAGGGTCGCCTACAATGAGCAGTTCTTC	CASSGSDRVAYNEQFF
TRBJ2-1	TRBV5-6	-	-	TGTGCCAGCAGCCCCGCGTTGGGCGGTGGCTACGATAATGAGCAGTTCTTC	CASSPALGGGYDNEQFF
TRBJ2-7	TRBV10-2	-	once	TGCGCCAGCAGCGACAGTTACGAGCAGTACTTC	CASSDSYEQYF
TRBJ2-1	TRBV14	-	-	TGTGCCAGCAGCCTCGGCGCCAATGAGCAGTTCTTC	CASSLGANEQFF
TRBJ2-2	TRBV7-9	-	-	TGTGCCAGCAGCTCCCCGGGGGAAGCGAACACCGGGGAGCTGTTTTTT	CASSSPGEANTGELFF
TRBJ1-2	TRBV7-6	-	-	TGTGCCACCAAGGGGGAAAACTATGGCTACACCTTC	CATKGENYGYTF
TRBJ1-1	TRBV7-2	-	-	TGTGCCAGCAGCCAACAGGGTATGAACACTGAAGCTTTCTTT	CASSQQGMNTEAFF
TRBJ1-4	TRBV7-2	-	-	TGTGCCAGCAGCTACGTCACACGCAATGAAAAACTGTTTTTT	CASSYVTRNEKLFF
TRBJ2-7	TRBV27	-	few	TGTGCCAGCAGTCTAGGGACCTCCTACGAGCAGTACTTC	CASSLGTSYEQYF
TRBJ2-3	TRBV18	TRBD2	-	TGTGCCAGCCCTGGACAGGGCCATGCTAGCGGGAGACTAGATACGCAGTATTTT	CASPGQGHASGRLDTQYF
TRBJ1-3	TRBV2	-	-	TGTGCCAGCAGTGAATTCGTCAGGACGAGCTCTGGAAACACCATATATTTT	CASSEFVRTSSGNTIYF
TRBJ2-5	TRBV27	-	-	TGTGCCAGCAGTCCTCTTTCCGTAGCGGTCAAAGAGACCCAGTACTTC	CASSPLSVAVKETQYF
TRBJ2-7	TRBV27	TRBD2	-	TGTGCCAGCAGTTGGACTAGCGGGAGATCCGAGCAGTACTTC	CASSWTSGRSEQYF
TRBJ2-1	TRBV19	-	-	TGTGCCAGTAGTATTTTGGCGACTACCTACAATGAGCAGTTCTTC	CASSILATTYNEQFF
TRBJ2-3	TRBV5-4	TRBD2	-	TGTGCCAGCAGCCTCGAGGGTACTAGCGGGGGGGCGAGCACAGATACGCAGTATTTT	CASSLEGTSGGASTDTQYF